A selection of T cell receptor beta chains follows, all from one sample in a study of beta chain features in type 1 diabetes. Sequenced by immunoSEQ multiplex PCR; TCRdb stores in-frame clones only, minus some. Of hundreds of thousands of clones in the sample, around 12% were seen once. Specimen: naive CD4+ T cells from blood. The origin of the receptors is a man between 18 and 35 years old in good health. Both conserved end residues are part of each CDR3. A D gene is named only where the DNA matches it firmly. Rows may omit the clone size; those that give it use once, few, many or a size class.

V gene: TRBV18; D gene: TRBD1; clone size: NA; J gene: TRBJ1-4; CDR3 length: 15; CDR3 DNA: TGTGCCAGCTCACCGCCCGGGACAGGGGTTGAAAAACTGTTTTTT; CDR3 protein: CASSPPGTGVEKLFF
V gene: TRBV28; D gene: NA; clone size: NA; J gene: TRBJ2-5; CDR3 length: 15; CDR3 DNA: TGTGCCAGCAGTTTTGAGGGGGTGAGCCAAGAGACCCAGTACTTC; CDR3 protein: CASSFEGVSQETQYF
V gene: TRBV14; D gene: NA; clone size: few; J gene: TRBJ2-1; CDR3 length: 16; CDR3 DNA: TGTGCCAGCAGCGAATTCACAGGGTGGACCTACAATGAGCAGTTCTTC; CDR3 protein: CASSEFTGWTYNEQFF
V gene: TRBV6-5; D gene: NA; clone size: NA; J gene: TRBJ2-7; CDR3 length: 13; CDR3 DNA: TGTGCCAGCAGTTACCTCGGGAATTACGAGCAGTACTTC; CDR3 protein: CASSYLGNYEQYF
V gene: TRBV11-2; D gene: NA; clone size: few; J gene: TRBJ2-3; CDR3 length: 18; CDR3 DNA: TGTGCCAGCAGCTTAGATCCTCGGGAGACCCAACACACAGATACGCAGTATTTT; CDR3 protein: CASSLDPRETQHTDTQYF
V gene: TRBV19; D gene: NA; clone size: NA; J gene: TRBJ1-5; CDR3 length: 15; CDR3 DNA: TGTGCCGCCCATGCTACGGGTTTGGGCAATCAGCCCCAGCATTTT; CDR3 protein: CAAHATGLGNQPQHF
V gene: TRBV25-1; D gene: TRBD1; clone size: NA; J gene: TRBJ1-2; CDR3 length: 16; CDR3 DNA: TGTGCCAGCAGTGACAAGAGGGACAGGGGAAGGGATGGCTACACCTTC; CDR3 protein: CASSDKRDRGRDGYTF
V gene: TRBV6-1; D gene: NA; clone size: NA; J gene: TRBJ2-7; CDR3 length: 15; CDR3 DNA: TGTGCCAGCAGTGCTTCGGACAGTTTGGCCTACGAGCAGTACTTC; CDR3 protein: CASSASDSLAYEQYF
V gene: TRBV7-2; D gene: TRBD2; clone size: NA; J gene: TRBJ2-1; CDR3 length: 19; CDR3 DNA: TGTGCCAGCAGCTCCATCGGGGGGGCTCCGGGACCGAGGTACAATGAGCAGTTCTTC; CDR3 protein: CASSSIGGAPGPRYNEQFF
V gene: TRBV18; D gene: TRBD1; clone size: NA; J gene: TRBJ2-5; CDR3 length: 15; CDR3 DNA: TGTGCCAGCTCACCACCCGGGACAGGGCGGGAGACCCAGTACTTC; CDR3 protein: CASSPPGTGRETQYF
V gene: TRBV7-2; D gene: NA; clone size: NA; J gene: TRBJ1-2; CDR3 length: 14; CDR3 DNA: TGTGCCAGCAGCTTAGGTGGCAGGGTCTCCGGCTACACCTTC; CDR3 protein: CASSLGGRVSGYTF
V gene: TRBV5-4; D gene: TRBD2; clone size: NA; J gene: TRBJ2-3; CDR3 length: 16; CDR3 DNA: TGTGCCAGCAGCTCGCCCCTAGCGGGAGTCGCAGATACGCAGTATTTT; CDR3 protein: CASSSPLAGVADTQYF
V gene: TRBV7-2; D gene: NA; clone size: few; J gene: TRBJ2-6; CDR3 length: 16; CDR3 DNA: TGTGCCAGCAGCTTAGCCATTAGCTCTGGGGCCAACGTCCTGACTTTC; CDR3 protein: CASSLAISSGANVLTF
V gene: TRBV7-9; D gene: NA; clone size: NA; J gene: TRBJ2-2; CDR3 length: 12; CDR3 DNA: TGTGCCAGCACCAGACTAGCCGGGGAGCTGTTTTTT; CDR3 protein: CASTRLAGELFF
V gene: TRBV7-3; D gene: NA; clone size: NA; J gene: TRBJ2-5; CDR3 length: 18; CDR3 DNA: TGTGCCAGCAGCTTAGACCCATGGGCGGGGTATCCTGAAGAGACCCAGTACTTC; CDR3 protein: CASSLDPWAGYPEETQYF
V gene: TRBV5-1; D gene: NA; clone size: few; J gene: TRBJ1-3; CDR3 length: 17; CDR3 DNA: TGCGCCAGCAGCTTGATTCCGGGAGACAGCTCTGGAAACACCATATATTTT; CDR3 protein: CASSLIPGDSSGNTIYF
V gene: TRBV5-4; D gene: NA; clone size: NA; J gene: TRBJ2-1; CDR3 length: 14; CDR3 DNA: TGTGCCAGCTCACCGCGTAGTTCCTACAATGAGCAGTTCTTC; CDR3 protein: CASSPRSSYNEQFF
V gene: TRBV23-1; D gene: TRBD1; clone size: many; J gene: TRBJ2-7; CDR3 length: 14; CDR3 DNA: TGCGCCAGCAGTCAAGGACAGGGGGGCTACGAGCAGTACTTC; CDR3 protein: CASSQGQGGYEQYF
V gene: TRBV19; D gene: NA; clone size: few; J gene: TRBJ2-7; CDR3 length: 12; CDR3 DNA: TGTGCCACCGAGGACAGATCCTACGAGCAGTACTTC; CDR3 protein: CATEDRSYEQYF
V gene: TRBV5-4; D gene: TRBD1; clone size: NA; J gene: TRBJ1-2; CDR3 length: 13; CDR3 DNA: TGTGCCAGCAGCCTGCAGGGGGCGAATGGCTACACCTTC; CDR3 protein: CASSLQGANGYTF
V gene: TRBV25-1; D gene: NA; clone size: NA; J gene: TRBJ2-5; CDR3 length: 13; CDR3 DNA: TGTGCCAGCAGTGGGAGGGGTCTGGAGACCCAGTACTTC; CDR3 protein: CASSGRGLETQYF
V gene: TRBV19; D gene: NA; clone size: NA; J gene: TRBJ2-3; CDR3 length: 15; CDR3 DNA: TGTGCCAGTAGTATGGAGACGGTAAACACAGATACGCAGTATTTT; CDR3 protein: CASSMETVNTDTQYF
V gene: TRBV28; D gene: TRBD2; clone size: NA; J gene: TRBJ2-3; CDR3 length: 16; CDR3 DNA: TGTGCCAGCAGTACGGGGTCAGCGGGAGGGGGAGATACGCAGTATTTT; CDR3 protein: CASSTGSAGGGDTQYF
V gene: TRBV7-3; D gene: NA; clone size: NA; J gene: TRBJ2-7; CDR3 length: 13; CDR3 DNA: TGTGCCAGCAGCTTGGCGGATGGGACAGAGCAGTACTTC; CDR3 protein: CASSLADGTEQYF
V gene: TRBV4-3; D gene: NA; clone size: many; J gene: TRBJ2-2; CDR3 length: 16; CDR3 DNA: TGCGCCAGCAGCCAAGGCGGGGCGATGGACACCGGGGAGCTGTTTTTT; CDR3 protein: CASSQGGAMDTGELFF
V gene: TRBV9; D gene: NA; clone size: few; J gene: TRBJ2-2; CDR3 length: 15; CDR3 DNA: TGTGCCAGCAGCGAGGGGTGGGGGGACACCGGGGAGCTGTTTTTT; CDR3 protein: CASSEGWGDTGELFF
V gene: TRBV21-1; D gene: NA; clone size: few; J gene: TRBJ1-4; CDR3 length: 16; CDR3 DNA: TGTGCCAGCAGCAAATACTCCACAGGGGCAAATGAAAAACTGTTTTTT; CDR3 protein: CASSKYSTGANEKLFF
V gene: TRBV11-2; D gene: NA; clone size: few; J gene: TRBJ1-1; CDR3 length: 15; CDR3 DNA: TGTGCCAGCAGCTCCGGTGGTACCTTAGGGGCTGAAGCTTTCTTT; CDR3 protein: CASSSGGTLGAEAFF
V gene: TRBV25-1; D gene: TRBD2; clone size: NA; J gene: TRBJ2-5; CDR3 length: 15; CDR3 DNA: TGTGCCAGCAGTGGATTTAGGGCGGGAGAAAAGACCCAGTACTTC; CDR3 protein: CASSGFRAGEKTQYF
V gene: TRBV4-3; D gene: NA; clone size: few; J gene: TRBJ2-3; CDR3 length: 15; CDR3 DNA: TGCGCCAGCAGCCAAGGGGGGACTAGCACAGATACGCAGTATTTT; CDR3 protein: CASSQGGTSTDTQYF
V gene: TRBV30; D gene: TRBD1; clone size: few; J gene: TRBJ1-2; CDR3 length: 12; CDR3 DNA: TGTGCCTGGAGTGCGACAGGGGGCAACTACACCTTC; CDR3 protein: CAWSATGGNYTF